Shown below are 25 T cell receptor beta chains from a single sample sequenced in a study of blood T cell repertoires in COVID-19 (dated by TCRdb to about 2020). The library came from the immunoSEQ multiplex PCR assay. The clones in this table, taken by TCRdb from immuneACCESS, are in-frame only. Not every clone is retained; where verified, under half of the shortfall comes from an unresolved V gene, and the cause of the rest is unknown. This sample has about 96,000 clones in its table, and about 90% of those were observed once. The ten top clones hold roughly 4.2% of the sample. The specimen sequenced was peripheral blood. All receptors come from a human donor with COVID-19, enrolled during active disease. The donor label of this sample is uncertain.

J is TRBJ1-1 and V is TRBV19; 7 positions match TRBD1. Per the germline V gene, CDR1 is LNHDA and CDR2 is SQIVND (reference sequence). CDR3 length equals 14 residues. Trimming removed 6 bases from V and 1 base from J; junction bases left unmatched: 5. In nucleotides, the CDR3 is TGTGCCAGTAGACCTTACAGGGGGAACACTGAAGCTTTCTTT. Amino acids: CASRPYRGNTEAFF.

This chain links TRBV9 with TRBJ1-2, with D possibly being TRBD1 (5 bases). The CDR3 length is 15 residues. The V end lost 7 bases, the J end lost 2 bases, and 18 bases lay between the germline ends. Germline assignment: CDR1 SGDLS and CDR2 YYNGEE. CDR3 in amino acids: CASGRPEGSNYGYTF. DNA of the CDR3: TGTGCCAGCGGAAGGCCGGAGGGGTCCAACTATGGCTACACCTTC.

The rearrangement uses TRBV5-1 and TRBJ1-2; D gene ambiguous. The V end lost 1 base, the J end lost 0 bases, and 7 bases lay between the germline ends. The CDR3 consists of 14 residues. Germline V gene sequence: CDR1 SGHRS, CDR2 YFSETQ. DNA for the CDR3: TGCGCCAGCAGCTTGACATCCACTAACTATGGCTACACCTTC. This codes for CASSLTSTNYGYTF. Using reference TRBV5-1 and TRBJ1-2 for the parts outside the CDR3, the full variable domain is KAGVTQTPRYLIKTRGQQVTLSCSPISGHRSVSWYQQTPGQGLQFLFEYFSETQRNKGNFPGRFSGRQFSNSRSEMNVSTLELGDSALYLCASSLTSTNYGYTFGSGTRLTVV.

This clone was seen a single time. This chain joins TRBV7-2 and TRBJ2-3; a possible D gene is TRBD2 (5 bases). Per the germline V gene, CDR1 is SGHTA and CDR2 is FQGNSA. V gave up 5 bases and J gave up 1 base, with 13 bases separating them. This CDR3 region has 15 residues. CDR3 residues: CASSPGGWGTDTQYF. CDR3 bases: TGTGCCAGCAGCCCCGGCGGGTGGGGCACAGATACGCAGTATTTT.

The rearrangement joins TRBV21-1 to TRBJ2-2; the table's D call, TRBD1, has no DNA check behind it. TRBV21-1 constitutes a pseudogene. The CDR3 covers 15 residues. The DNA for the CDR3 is TGTGCCAGCAGCAACCAACAGGGTGACACCGGGGAGCTGTTTTTT. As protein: CASSNQQGDTGELFF.

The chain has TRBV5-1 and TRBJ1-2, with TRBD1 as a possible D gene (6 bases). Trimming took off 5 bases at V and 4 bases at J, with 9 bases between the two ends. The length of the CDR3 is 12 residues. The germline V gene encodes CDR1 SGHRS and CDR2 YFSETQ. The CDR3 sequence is CASSGQSYGYTF. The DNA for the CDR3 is TGCGCCAGCAGTGGACAGAGCTATGGCTACACCTTC.

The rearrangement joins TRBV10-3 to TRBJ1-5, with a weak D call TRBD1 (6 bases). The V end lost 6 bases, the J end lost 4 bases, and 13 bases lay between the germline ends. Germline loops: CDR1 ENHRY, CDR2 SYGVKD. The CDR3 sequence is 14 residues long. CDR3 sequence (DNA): TGTGCCATCAGCAGAACAGGGCCAAATCAGCCCCAGCATTTT. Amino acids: CAISRTGPNQPQHF.

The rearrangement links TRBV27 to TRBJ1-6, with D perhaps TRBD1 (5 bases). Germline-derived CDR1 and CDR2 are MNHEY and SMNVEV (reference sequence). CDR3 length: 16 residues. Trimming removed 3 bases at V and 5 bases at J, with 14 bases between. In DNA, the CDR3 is TGTGCCAGCAGTTTCTCCGGGGCGGGGAATAATTCACCCCTCCACTTT. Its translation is CASSFSGAGNNSPLHF.

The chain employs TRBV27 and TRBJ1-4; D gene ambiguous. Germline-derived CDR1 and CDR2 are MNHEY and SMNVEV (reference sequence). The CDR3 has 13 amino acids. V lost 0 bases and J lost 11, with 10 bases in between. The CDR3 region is CASSLSAASKLFF. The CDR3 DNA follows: TGTGCCAGCAGTTTATCGGCGGCTTCCAAACTGTTTTTT.

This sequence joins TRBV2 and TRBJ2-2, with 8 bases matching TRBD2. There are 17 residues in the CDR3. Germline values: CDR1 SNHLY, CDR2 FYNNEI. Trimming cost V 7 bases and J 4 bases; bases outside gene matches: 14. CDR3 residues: CASTHQDGGASTGELFF. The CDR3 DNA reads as TGTGCCAGCACTCACCAGGACGGGGGGGCCTCCACCGGGGAGCTGTTTTTT.

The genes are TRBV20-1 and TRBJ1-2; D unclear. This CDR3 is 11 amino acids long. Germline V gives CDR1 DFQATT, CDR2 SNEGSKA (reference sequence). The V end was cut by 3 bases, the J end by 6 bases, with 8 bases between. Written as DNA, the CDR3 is TGCAGTGCTAGGCTTCAGGATGGCTACACCTTC. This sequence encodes CSARLQDGYTF.

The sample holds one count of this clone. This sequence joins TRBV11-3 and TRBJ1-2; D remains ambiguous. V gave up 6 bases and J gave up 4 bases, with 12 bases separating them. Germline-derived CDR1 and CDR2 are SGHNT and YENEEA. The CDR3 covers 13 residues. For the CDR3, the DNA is TGTGCCAGCAGTCATGGTTGGAGCTATGGCTACACCTTC. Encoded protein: CASSHGWSYGYTF.

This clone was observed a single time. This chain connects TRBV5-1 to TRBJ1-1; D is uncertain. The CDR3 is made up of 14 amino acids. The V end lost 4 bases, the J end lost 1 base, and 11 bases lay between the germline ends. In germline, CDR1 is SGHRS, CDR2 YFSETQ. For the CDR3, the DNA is TGCGCCAGCAGCCCTTACACGGGGAACACTGAAGCTTTCTTT. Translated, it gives CASSPYTGNTEAFF. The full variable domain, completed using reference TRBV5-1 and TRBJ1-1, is KAGVTQTPRYLIKTRGQQVTLSCSPISGHRSVSWYQQTPGQGLQFLFEYFSETQRNKGNFPGRFSGRQFSNSRSEMNVSTLELGDSALYLCASSPYTGNTEAFFGQGTRLTVV.

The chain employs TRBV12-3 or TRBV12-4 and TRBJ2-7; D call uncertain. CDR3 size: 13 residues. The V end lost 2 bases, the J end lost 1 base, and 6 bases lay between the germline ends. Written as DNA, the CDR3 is TGTGCCAGCAGTTTATCCTTTTCCTACGAGCAGTACTTC. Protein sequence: CASSLSFSYEQYF.

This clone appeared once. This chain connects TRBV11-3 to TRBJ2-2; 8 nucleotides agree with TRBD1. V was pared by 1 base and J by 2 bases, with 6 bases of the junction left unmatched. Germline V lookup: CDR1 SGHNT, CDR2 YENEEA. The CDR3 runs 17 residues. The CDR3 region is CASSLGTAGGNTGELFF. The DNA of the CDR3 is TGTGCCAGCAGCTTAGGGACGGCAGGGGGCAACACCGGGGAGCTGTTTTTT.

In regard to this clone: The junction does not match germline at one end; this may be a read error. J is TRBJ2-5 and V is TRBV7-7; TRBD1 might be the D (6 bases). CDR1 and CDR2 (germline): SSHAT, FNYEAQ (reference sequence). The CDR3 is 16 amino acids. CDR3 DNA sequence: TGTGCTAGCAGCTATCTGGACAGCCTGGGCCAAGAGACCCAGTACTTC. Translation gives CASSYLDSLGQETQYF.

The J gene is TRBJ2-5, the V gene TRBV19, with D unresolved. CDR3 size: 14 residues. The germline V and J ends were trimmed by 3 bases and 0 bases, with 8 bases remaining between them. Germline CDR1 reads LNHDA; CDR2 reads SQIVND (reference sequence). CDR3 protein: CASSISLNQETQYF. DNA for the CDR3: TGTGCCAGTAGTATCTCACTTAACCAAGAGACCCAGTACTTC.

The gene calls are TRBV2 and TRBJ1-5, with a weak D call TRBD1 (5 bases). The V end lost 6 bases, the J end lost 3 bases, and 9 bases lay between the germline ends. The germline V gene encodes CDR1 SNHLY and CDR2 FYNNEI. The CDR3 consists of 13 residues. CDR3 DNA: TGTGCCAGCAGCGACAGTTACAATCAGCCCCAGCATTTT. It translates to CASSDSYNQPQHF.

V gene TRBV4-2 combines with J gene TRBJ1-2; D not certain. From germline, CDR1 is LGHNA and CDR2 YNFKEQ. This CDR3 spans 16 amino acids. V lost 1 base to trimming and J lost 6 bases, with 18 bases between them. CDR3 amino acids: CASSQGVGFEPHGYTF. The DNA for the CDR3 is TGTGCCAGCAGCCAAGGTGTTGGCTTTGAACCCCATGGCTACACCTTC.

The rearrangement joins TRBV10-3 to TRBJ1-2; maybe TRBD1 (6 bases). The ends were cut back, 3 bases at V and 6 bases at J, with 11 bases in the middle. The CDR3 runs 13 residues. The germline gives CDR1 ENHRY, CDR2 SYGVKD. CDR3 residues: CAISEEGGHGYTF. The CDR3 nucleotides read TGTGCCATCAGTGAAGAGGGGGGGCATGGCTACACCTTC.

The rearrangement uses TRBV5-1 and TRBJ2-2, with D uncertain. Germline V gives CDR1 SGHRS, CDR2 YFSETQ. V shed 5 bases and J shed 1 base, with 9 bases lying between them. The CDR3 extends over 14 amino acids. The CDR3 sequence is CASRVRLNTGELFF. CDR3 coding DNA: TGCGCCAGCAGGGTGCGATTGAACACCGGGGAGCTGTTTTTT.

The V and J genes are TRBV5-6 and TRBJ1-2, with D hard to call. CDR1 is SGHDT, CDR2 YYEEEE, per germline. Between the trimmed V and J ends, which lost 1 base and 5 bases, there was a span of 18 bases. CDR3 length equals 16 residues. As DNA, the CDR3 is TGTGCCAGCAGCTTGTTGGGTGGCGTGGAGCTTTATGGCTACACCTTC. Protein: CASSLLGGVELYGYTF.

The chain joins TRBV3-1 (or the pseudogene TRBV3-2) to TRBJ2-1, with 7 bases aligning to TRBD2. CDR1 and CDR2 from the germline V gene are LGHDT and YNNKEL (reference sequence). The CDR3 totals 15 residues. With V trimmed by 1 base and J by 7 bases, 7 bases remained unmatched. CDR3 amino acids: CASSQVPGGRNEQFF. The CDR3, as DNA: TGTGCCAGCAGCCAAGTTCCCGGGGGGAGGAATGAGCAGTTCTTC.

DNA for the CDR3: TGCGCCAGCAGCCTCACTACCGGGACAGGGCCGACTGAAGCTTTCTTT. Encoded protein: CASSLTTGTGPTEAFF. The chain has TRBV5-1 and TRBJ1-1, with 9 bases fitting TRBD1. This CDR3 region has 16 residues. Germline CDR1 reads SGHRS; CDR2 reads YFSETQ. V lost 4 bases to trimming and J lost 5 bases; unmatched junction nucleotides: 12.

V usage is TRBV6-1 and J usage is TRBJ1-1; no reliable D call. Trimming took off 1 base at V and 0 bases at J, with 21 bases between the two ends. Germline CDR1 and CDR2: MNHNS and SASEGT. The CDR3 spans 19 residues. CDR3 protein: CASSEVGRERYRMNTEAFF. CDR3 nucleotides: TGTGCCAGCAGTGAAGTGGGAAGGGAGAGATATCGCATGAACACTGAAGCTTTCTTT.